Listed here are 17 T cell receptor beta chains from one sample, sequenced in a study of T cells after yellow fever vaccination (dated by TCRdb to between 2018 and 2020). Receptors were amplified or captured by 5' RACE. Sequencer: Illumina HiSeq 2500. Clones were called with MiXCR by TCRdb after fastp trimmed the public reads at Q25, and only in-frame beta chains were retained. Rows merge per CDR3 protein into single entries with the most common DNA and genes. The sample has about 130,000 distinct CDR3 sequences on record, just over 6.5% of them singletons. The ten largest clones capture more than 0.6% of the sample. According to the study, the label for this sample's treatment or condition signals: live attenuated yellow fever vaccine strain. The sequenced sample was CD4+ T cells sorted from PBMCs, obtained 10 days after the yellow fever booster vaccination. The receptor source for this set is a man aged 30-40 years who received the YFV17D yellow fever vaccine.

This clonotype has a count of ten or more. V usage is TRBV20-1 and J usage is TRBJ1-6; D gene ambiguous. The CDR3 contains 14 residues. Germline V CDR1 and CDR2: DFQATT, SNEGSKA (reference sequence). V gave up 1 base and J gave up 8 bases, with 12 bases separating them. The CDR3 sequence is CSARVGSYDSPLHF. CDR3 nucleotide sequence: TGCAGTGCTAGAGTGGGTAGCTACGATTCACCCCTCCACTTT.

Many counts were recorded for this clonotype. The rearrangement uses TRBV7-2 and TRBJ2-7; possibly TRBD1 for D (5 bases). This CDR3 region has 15 residues. The germline V gene encodes CDR1 SGHTA and CDR2 FQGNSA. V lost 5 bases, J lost 2 bases, and 16 bases lay in between. The CDR3 here is CASSPSGQGAYEQYF. The DNA of the CDR3 is TGTGCCAGCAGCCCGTCAGGACAAGGCGCCTACGAGCAGTACTTC.

The V call is TRBV7-8, the J call TRBJ2-1; 8 bases line up with TRBD2. V lost 0 bases and J lost 5; bases outside the gene matches: 6. Germline assignment: CDR1 SGHVS and CDR2 FQNEAQ. The CDR3 consists of 16 residues. This chain's CDR3 is CASSLARLAGDNEQFF. The CDR3 coding sequence is TGTGCCAGCAGCTTAGCGCGGCTAGCGGGCGACAATGAGCAGTTCTTC. The full variable domain, completed using reference TRBV7-8 and TRBJ2-1, is GAGVSQSPRYKVAKRGQDVALRCDPISGHVSLFWYQQALGQGPEFLTYFQNEAQLDKSGLPSDRFFAERPEGSVSTLKIQRTQQEDSAVYLCASSLARLAGDNEQFFGPGTRLTVL.

About this clonotype itself: A much larger clone sits a single nucleotide away, making a read error possible. The V and J genes are TRBV6-1 and TRBJ2-7; 8 nucleotides align to TRBD2. The germline gives CDR1 MNHNS, CDR2 SASEGT. The CDR3 covers 14 residues. The CDR3 sequence: CDSSTPGLDYEQYF. DNA for the CDR3: TGTGACAGCAGCACCCCGGGACTAGACTACGAGCAGTACTTC.

This chain links TRBV20-1 with TRBJ2-3; no definite D call. Trimming cost V 2 bases and J 2 bases, with 11 bases left between them. The germline CDR1 and CDR2 sequences are DFQATT and SNEGSKA (reference sequence). The CDR3 has 14 residues. In DNA, the CDR3 is TGCAGTGCTAGACGTAGGACGGTCACAGATACGCAGTATTTT. It encodes CSARRRTVTDTQYF.

The chain couples TRBV7-2 to TRBJ2-3; unclear D gene. The ends were cut back, 0 bases at V and 4 bases at J, with 14 bases in the middle. Germline-derived CDR1 and CDR2 are SGHTA and FQGNSA. The CDR3 runs 16 residues. The CDR3 nucleotides are TGTGCCAGCAGCTTAGCCACAAGAGTGGCTGCAGATACGCAGTATTTT. This translates into CASSLATRVAADTQYF. The variable domain in full, completed from reference TRBV7-2 and TRBJ2-3, reads GAGVSQSPSNKVTEKGKDVELRCDPISGHTALYWYRQSLGQGLEFLIYFQGNSAPDKSGLPSDRFSAERTGGSVSTLTIQRTQQEDSAVYLCASSLATRVAADTQYFGPGTRLTVL.

The gene calls are TRBV11-1 and TRBJ2-2, with TRBD2 matching over 7 bases. Losses at the gene ends were 5 bases for V and 0 bases for J; bases not matched to a gene: 9. The CDR3 length is 17 residues. Germline values: CDR1 SGHAT, CDR2 FQDESV (reference sequence). CDR3: CASSRTSAPTNTGELFF. The CDR3 DNA reads as TGTGCCAGCAGCCGAACTAGCGCACCCACGAACACCGGGGAGCTGTTTTTT.

This chain links TRBV7-9 with TRBJ2-5; weak D call: TRBD1 (5 bases). Germline V CDR1 and CDR2: SEHNR, FQNEAQ (reference sequence). The CDR3 contains 14 residues. Trimming took off 6 bases at V and 5 bases at J, with 16 bases between the two ends. This chain's CDR3 is CASSISGRSETQYF. CDR3 DNA sequence: TGTGCCAGCAGTATTTCAGGGCGGTCGGAGACCCAGTACTTC.

The V gene is TRBV19, the J gene TRBJ1-2; a weak D match, TRBD1 (6 bases). Germline V gives CDR1 LNHDA, CDR2 SQIVND (reference sequence). The CDR3 is 13 amino acids. Trimming removed 6 bases from V and 3 bases from J, with 11 bases in between. CDR3 nucleotides: TGTGCCAGTAGAAGGACAGAGGACTATGGCTACACCTTC. Translating gives CASRRTEDYGYTF.

The CDR3 DNA follows: TGTGCCAGCAGACTAGCGGGGCCGTCTGGGGCCAACGTCCTGACTTTC. Its translation: CASRLAGPSGANVLTF. This chain connects TRBV4-2 to TRBJ2-6, with TRBD2 identical over 10 bases. Per the germline V gene, CDR1 is LGHNA and CDR2 is YNFKEQ. This CDR3 contains 16 residues. V was clipped by 6 bases and J by 1 base; unmatched bases: 3.

This clonotype was detected many times. The chain uses TRBV28 and TRBJ1-2, with no clear D. Germline V gene lookup returns CDR1 MDHEN and CDR2 SYDVKM. Trimming shortened V by 4 bases and J by 2 bases, and 5 bases separated the two germline ends. The CDR3 contains 12 residues. The CDR3 is CASSSDNYGYTF. The CDR3 region has the DNA TGTGCCAGCAGTTCGGACAACTATGGCTACACCTTC.

This clonotype showed up many times. This sequence joins TRBV14 and TRBJ2-2; D tentatively fits TRBD1 or TRBD2 (5 bases each). CDR3 length: 13 residues. CDR1 is SGHDN, CDR2 FVKESK, per germline. Trimming left V 3 bases short and J 5 bases short, with 7 bases between. The CDR3 is CASSHGGTGELFF. The CDR3 coding sequence is TGTGCCAGCAGCCATGGGGGAACCGGGGAGCTGTTTTTT.

This clonotype was seen more than once but under ten times. The chain combines TRBV5-1 with TRBJ1-2; tentatively, D is TRBD1 (5 bases). This CDR3 has 14 residues. Germline V gene data show CDR1 as SGHRS and CDR2 as YFSETQ. V dropped 0 bases and J dropped 2 bases, with 8 bases sitting between them. This CDR3 reads CASSLGTSNYGYTF. As DNA, the CDR3 is TGCGCCAGCAGCTTGGGGACAAGCAACTATGGCTACACCTTC. Full variable domain (remainder filled in from reference TRBV5-1 and TRBJ1-2): KAGVTQTPRYLIKTRGQQVTLSCSPISGHRSVSWYQQTPGQGLQFLFEYFSETQRNKGNFPGRFSGRQFSNSRSEMNVSTLELGDSALYLCASSLGTSNYGYTFGSGTRLTVV.

The sample holds many counts of this clonotype. V is TRBV15 and J is TRBJ1-1, with 8 positions matching TRBD1. Trimming cost V 2 bases and J 4 bases; bases outside gene matches: 9. CDR3 length: 16 residues. Germline CDR1 LNHNV, CDR2 YYDKDF (reference sequence). In DNA form, the CDR3 reads TGTGCCACCAGCAGACCCCCGAACAGGGGGTTCACTGAAGCTTTCTTT. This encodes CATSRPPNRGFTEAFF.

This clonotype was counted many times. The chain links TRBV7-7 to TRBJ2-7, with D uncertain. V was trimmed by 0 bases and J by 2 bases, leaving 11 bases between them. Germline CDR1 reads SSHAT; CDR2 reads FNYEAQ (reference sequence). This CDR3 spans 15 amino acids. CDR3: CASSLALARAYEQYF. The CDR3 DNA sequence: TGTGCCAGCAGCTTAGCGCTTGCCCGGGCCTACGAGCAGTACTTC. Drawing the rest from reference TRBV7-7 and TRBJ2-7, the complete variable domain is GAGVSQSPRYKVTKRGQDVTLRCDPISSHATLYWYQQALGQGPEFLTYFNYEAQPDKSGLPSDRFSAERPEGSISTLTIQRTEQRDSAMYRCASSLALARAYEQYFGPGTRLTVT.

Notes on this clonotype: This may come from a read error, since a much larger clone is one base off. V usage is TRBV5-1 and J usage is TRBJ2-6; D remains ambiguous. The CDR3 spans 18 residues. Germline lookup yields CDR1 SGHRS and CDR2 YFSETQ. The CDR3: CACSLVLQGNSGANVLTF. The DNA of the CDR3 is TGCGCCTGCAGCTTGGTCCTCCAAGGAAACTCTGGGGCCAACGTCCTGACTTTC.

The chain couples TRBV5-1 to TRBJ1-3; 11 nucleotides align to TRBD1. From germline, CDR1 is SGHRS and CDR2 YFSETQ. The CDR3 consists of 19 residues. V dropped 0 bases and J dropped 0; count of bases not matched to a gene: 8. The CDR3 coding sequence is TGCGCCAGCAGCTTGGACGGGACAGGGGGGCCAAGCTCTGGAAACACCATATATTTT. It is translated as CASSLDGTGGPSSGNTIYF. Drawing the rest from reference TRBV5-1 and TRBJ1-3, the complete variable domain is KAGVTQTPRYLIKTRGQQVTLSCSPISGHRSVSWYQQTPGQGLQFLFEYFSETQRNKGNFPGRFSGRQFSNSRSEMNVSTLELGDSALYLCASSLDGTGGPSSGNTIYFGEGSWLTVV.